The clone carrying this T cell receptor (delta chain) was counted only a few times. What it binds is not known. The template was reverse-transcribed extracted RNA. The CDR3 regions were amplified by multiplex PCR from V-gene primers to a constant-region primer. TCRdb re-identified clones in the multiplex PCR reads via CATT. The sample lists about 73,000 delta-chain clones; about 35% were seen once. Germline trimming cut 3 bases from V and 0 bases from J; bases unmatched to any gene: 32. This CDR3 is built from 25 residues. Germline V gene sequence: CDR1 TSWWSYY, CDR2 QGS. After alphabeta T cell depletion, CD3+ Vdelta1+ Vdelta2- thymocytes were sorted. This sample is part of a study of Vδ1+ human thymocytes. Study-wide points: In the thymus, TRG and TRD repertoires looked highly polyclonal with Gaussian CDR3 lengths. Around 20% of thymic delta-chain sequences were Vdelta2, with few Vdelta3, unlike blood Vdelta1+ controls.

The gene calls are TRDV1 and TRDJ1; 9 nucleotides match TRDD3. Material for sequencing was Vdelta1+ gamma-delta thymocytes from the thymus. This sample's subset: FACS-sorted CD3+ TCRalphabeta- TCRVdelta1+ TCRVdelta2- thymocytes. The origin of this receptor is a boy in the first two years of life who had congenital heart surgery. The CDR3 bases are TGTGCTCTTGGGGACTGGACCGGAACCGACAGCACTGTCTACTGGGGGAGAGGATACACCGATAAACTCATCTTT. It is translated as CALGDWTGTDSTVYWGRGYTDKLIF.